These 15 T cell receptor beta chains were sequenced from one sample in a study of blood T cells in healthy people across ages. The authors ran a second PCR of 7 to 11 cycles using a sample-barcoded 5' primer and a J-beta primer mix. Each CDR3 protein is one row after TCRdb ran MiXCR on the 5' RACE reads. The profile shows over 950,000 distinct CDR3 sequences, roughly 51% of them singletons. The sequencing input was blood. Source of these receptors: a woman in her sixties in good health.

This clonotype was picked up a small number of times. The chain links TRBV12-3 or TRBV12-4 to TRBJ1-5; weak D call: TRBD1 (5 bases). The CDR3 contains 15 residues. Trimming cost V 7 bases and J 2 bases, with 15 bases left between them. The DNA for the CDR3 is TGTGCCAGCACTCGTGGGGGTGGTGGCAATCAGCCCCAGCATTTT. This codes for CASTRGGGGNQPQHF.

V usage is TRBV20-1 and J usage is TRBJ1-4, with D tentatively TRBD1 (5 bases). Germline-derived CDR1 and CDR2 are DFQATT and SNEGSKA (reference sequence). The V end lost 3 bases, the J end lost 3 bases, and 11 bases lay between the germline ends. The CDR3 is 14 amino acids. The DNA for the CDR3 is TGCAGTGCTAGCTCGGACACTGCTAATGAAAAACTGTTTTTT. Encoded protein: CSASSDTANEKLFF.

This clonotype came up many times. The V call is TRBV20-1, the J call TRBJ2-7; 7 nucleotides match TRBD1. CDR3 size: 13 residues. CDR1 and CDR2 (germline): DFQATT, SNEGSKA (reference sequence). V shed 3 bases and J 2 bases; nucleotides not matched to a gene: 4. This CDR3 is CSARGQPPYEQYF. The CDR3 DNA reads TGCAGTGCTAGGGGACAGCCCCCCTACGAGCAGTACTTC.

The chain combines TRBV11-2 with TRBJ2-3; D is unresolved. CDR3 size: 18 residues. V dropped 2 bases and J dropped 2 bases, with 20 bases sitting between them. Germline CDR1 is SGHAT and CDR2 is FQNNGV. The CDR3 is CASSLSGPRPIFTDTQYF. The CDR3 bases are TGTGCCAGCAGCTTATCGGGTCCAAGACCTATATTCACAGATACGCAGTATTTT.

This clonotype was recorded at least ten times. The chain uses TRBV7-2 and TRBJ2-5; D ambiguous. Per germline, CDR1 SGHTA and CDR2 FQGNSA. This CDR3 is 11 amino acids long. The V end lost 5 bases, the J end lost 6 bases, and 7 bases lay between the germline ends. Written as DNA, the CDR3 is TGTGCCAGCAGCCCCTTCCAGACCCAGTACTTC. Translated: CASSPFQTQYF.

V usage is TRBV5-6 and J usage is TRBJ2-7, with D hard to call. CDR1 is SGHDT, CDR2 YYEEEE, per germline. This CDR3 contains 13 residues. With 0 bases removed from V and 3 bases from J, the gap between germline ends came to 7 bases. Here the CDR3 DNA reads TGTGCCAGCAGCTTGGTGTCGGTCTACGAGCAGTACTTC. Its protein product is CASSLVSVYEQYF.

The genes are TRBV29-1 and TRBJ2-3; TRBD2 is a possible D gene (6 bases). The CDR3 spans 14 residues. In germline, CDR1 is SQVTM, CDR2 ANQGSEA. Trimming left V 8 bases short and J 2 bases short, with 17 bases between. CDR3 residues: CSQRGITPTDTQYF. For the CDR3, the DNA is TGCAGCCAACGCGGGATAACACCCACAGATACGCAGTATTTT.

This chain uses TRBV6-5 with TRBJ2-5; 9 nucleotides match TRBD2. This CDR3 comprises 14 residues. V gave up 6 bases and J gave up 2 bases; unmatched junction bases: 4. CDR1 and CDR2 (germline): MNHEY, SVGAGI. The CDR3 DNA is TGTGCCAGCAGAATAGCGGGAGAGCAAGAGACCCAGTACTTC. Protein: CASRIAGEQETQYF.

This clonotype was detected only a few times. The chain employs TRBV29-1 and TRBJ2-5; unclear D gene. This CDR3 is 11 amino acids long. The V and J ends lost 8 bases and 3 bases respectively, with 10 bases between them. Germline CDR1 reads SQVTM; CDR2 reads ANQGSEA. The CDR3 reads CSPRTEETQYF. The DNA of the CDR3 is TGCAGCCCTCGGACCGAAGAGACCCAGTACTTC.

This sequence joins TRBV6-1 and TRBJ2-3, with 10 nucleotides matching TRBD2. CDR3 length: 15 residues. Trimming at V came to 8 bases and at J to 4 bases, leaving 9 bases not matched to a gene. Germline V lookup: CDR1 MNHNS, CDR2 SASEGT. CDR3 DNA: TGTGCCAGCGTATATCTAGCGGGAGTATCAGATACGCAGTATTTT. This translates into CASVYLAGVSDTQYF.

The chain is built from TRBV15 and TRBJ2-7, with no clear D. Per the germline V gene, CDR1 is LNHNV and CDR2 is YYDKDF (reference sequence). Trimming took off 5 bases at V and 2 bases at J, with 13 bases between the two ends. The CDR3 consists of 14 residues. CDR3 protein: CATSQLRFAYEQYF. As DNA, the CDR3 is TGTGCCACCAGCCAACTTCGGTTCGCCTACGAGCAGTACTTC.

CDR3 in amino acids: CASTQGEGSNQPQHF. CDR3 coding DNA: TGTGCCAGCACCCAGGGAGAAGGGAGCAATCAGCCCCAGCATTTT. The chain carries TRBV7-9 and TRBJ1-5; D may be TRBD1 (5 bases). This CDR3 is built from 15 residues. The germline V gene encodes CDR1 SEHNR and CDR2 FQNEAQ (reference sequence). Trimming took off 7 bases at V and 1 base at J, with 14 bases between the two ends.

Many counts were recorded for this clonotype. The V call is TRBV29-1, the J call TRBJ2-3; D remains unclear. Germline V gives CDR1 SQVTM, CDR2 ANQGSEA. V was clipped by 4 bases and J by 0 bases, with 8 bases between them. The CDR3 consists of 13 residues. DNA of the CDR3: TGCAGCGTTGTATTCTGGAGCACAGATACGCAGTATTTT. This codes for CSVVFWSTDTQYF.

This rearrangement joins TRBV6-4 to TRBJ2-1; weak D call: TRBD1 (6 bases). The germline V gene has CDR1 MRHNA and CDR2 SNTAGT. The CDR3 spans 16 residues. V was clipped by 0 bases and J by 4 bases, with 13 bases between them. In DNA, the CDR3 is TGTGCCAGCAGTGACTCGAGGCAGGGGTCATACAATGAGCAGTTCTTC. Amino acids: CASSDSRQGSYNEQFF.

This clonotype appeared once. The CDR3 DNA reads TGCGCCAGCAGCCGGGAGGGCAGGGTGACGGAAGAGAAACTGTTTTTT. As protein: CASSREGRVTEEKLFF. This chain uses TRBV5-1 with TRBJ1-4; D may be TRBD1 (5 bases). The CDR3 is 16 residues long. Germline CDR1 SGHRS, CDR2 YFSETQ. Trimming shortened V by 4 bases and J by 11 bases, and 24 bases separated the two germline ends.